A single sample is the source of the 30 T cell receptor beta chains below, sequenced in a study of early T cells in non-severe SARS-CoV-2 infection. TCRdb re-derived calls from the 5' RACE reads in MiXCR, one entry per CDR3 protein. The sample comprises around 44,000 distinct CDR3 sequences, over 7.5% of which are singletons, and about 8.3% rests with the top ten. The sequencing input was whole blood. These receptor sequences come from an adult who was a healthcare worker with PCR-confirmed SARS-CoV-2 infection or an uninfected control (not recorded which).

The V and J genes are TRBV5-1 and TRBJ2-3; D gene uncertain. Trimming cost V 0 bases and J 0 bases, with 8 bases left between them. Germline lookup yields CDR1 SGHRS and CDR2 YFSETQ. CDR3 length: 15 amino acids. The CDR3 sequence is CASSLGLSSTDTQYF. CDR3 DNA: TGCGCCAGCAGCTTGGGCCTATCCAGCACAGATACGCAGTATTTT.

V and J are TRBV7-2 and TRBJ1-1; no reliable D call. This CDR3 has 15 amino acids. Germline V lookup: CDR1 SGHTA, CDR2 FQGNSA. Trimming cost V 5 bases and J 1 base, with 14 bases left between them. CDR3 region: CASSITPDPNTEAFF. The CDR3 bases are TGTGCCAGCAGCATAACCCCGGACCCGAACACTGAAGCTTTCTTT.

This chain's CDR3 is CASTPGLAGGADTQYF. CDR3 DNA: TGTGCCAGCACCCCAGGACTAGCGGGAGGAGCAGATACGCAGTATTTT. The genes are TRBV2 and TRBJ2-3, with 14 nucleotides matching TRBD2. The CDR3 length is 16 residues. V was pared by 7 bases and J by 4 bases, with 7 bases of the junction left unmatched. Germline CDR1 is SNHLY and CDR2 is FYNNEI.

Many counts were recorded for this clonotype. This rearrangement joins TRBV7-9 to TRBJ2-1; D gene ambiguous. V lost 2 bases and J lost 0, with 8 bases in between. The CDR3 runs to 15 residues. The germline CDR1 and CDR2 sequences are SEHNR and FQNEAQ (reference sequence). Written as DNA, the CDR3 is TGTGCCAGCAGCTTAACGCTCGACTCCTACAATGAGCAGTTCTTC. Translation: CASSLTLDSYNEQFF.

This clonotype has a handful of counts. The chain employs TRBV18 and TRBJ2-1; 12 bases map to TRBD2. The CDR3 is made up of 16 amino acids. V shed 0 bases and J 8 bases; nucleotides not matched to a gene: 5. Germline values: CDR1 KGHSH, CDR2 LQKENI. This CDR3 reads CASSPPLAGGSYEQFF. The CDR3, as DNA: TGTGCCAGCTCACCACCGCTAGCGGGAGGGTCATATGAGCAGTTCTTC. Full variable domain (remainder filled in from reference TRBV18 and TRBJ2-1): NAGVMQNPRHLVRRRGQEARLRCSPMKGHSHVYWYRQLPEEGLKFMVYLQKENIIDESGMPKERFSAEFPKEGPSILRIQQVVRGDSAAYFCASSPPLAGGSYEQFFGPGTRLTVL.

The table lists this clonotype with many counts. V usage is TRBV29-1 and J usage is TRBJ2-5; a possible D gene is TRBD2 (5 bases). V was shortened by 8 bases and J by 5 bases, with 12 bases between the two germline ends. This CDR3 is 11 amino acids long. Germline V lookup: CDR1 SQVTM, CDR2 ANQGSEA. CDR3 sequence reads: CSTERGETQYF. CDR3 bases: TGCAGCACCGAGAGAGGGGAGACCCAGTACTTC.

Many counts were recorded for this clonotype. This sequence joins TRBV4-1 and TRBJ2-2; D call uncertain. This CDR3 comprises 14 residues. The V end lost 3 bases, the J end lost 1 base, and 6 bases lay between the germline ends. Per the germline V gene, CDR1 is MGHRA and CDR2 is YSYEKL. For the CDR3, the DNA is TGCGCCAGCAGCCAGGGATTGAACACCGGGGAGCTGTTTTTT. Translation gives CASSQGLNTGELFF.

The chain carries TRBV6-6 and TRBJ1-5; 7 nucleotides agree with TRBD1. The CDR3 runs 14 residues. CDR1 is MNHNY and CDR2 is SVGAGI in the germline V gene (reference sequence). The ends lost 8 bases at V and 6 bases at J; junction bases unmatched: 10. The CDR3 loop reads CASHPAGGGQPQHF. For the CDR3, the DNA is TGTGCCAGCCACCCTGCAGGGGGAGGTCAGCCCCAGCATTTT.

This clonotype was detected a few times. This sequence joins TRBV6-5 and TRBJ2-5; a weak D match, TRBD1 (5 bases). The CDR3 has 15 amino acids. Germline lookup yields CDR1 MNHEY and CDR2 SVGAGI. V lost 2 bases and J 5 bases, leaving 15 bases between the germline ends. CDR3 loop: CASSYGADSTETQYF. CDR3 nucleotides: TGTGCCAGCAGTTACGGGGCAGACAGTACCGAGACCCAGTACTTC.

This clonotype was seen at least ten times. The chain has TRBV12-3 or TRBV12-4 and TRBJ1-1, with 7 bases that match TRBD1. The J segment lost 7 bases and the V segment lost 6 bases, leaving 8 bases of the junction unmatched. The CDR3 totals 13 residues. DNA of the CDR3: TGTGCCAGCAGCCCTACAGGGGCGCTTGAAGCTTTCTTT. It specifies CASSPTGALEAFF.

This clonotype was seen more than once but under ten times. The chain joins TRBV28 to TRBJ2-7; D not certain. Trimming removed 3 bases from V and 4 bases from J, with 10 bases in between. CDR1 is MDHEN, CDR2 SYDVKM, per germline. The CDR3 loop spans 13 amino acids. CDR3 DNA sequence: TGTGCCAGCAGTTTCTCATACGAGTACGAGCAGTACTTC. Translating it yields CASSFSYEYEQYF.

As concerns this clonotype: This clone may be a read error of a much larger clone one base away. A read error is likely, as this CDR3 ends without the conserved phenylalanine or tryptophan. The chain recombines TRBV2 with TRBJ2-1, with 12 bases aligning to TRBD2. The germline V gene encodes CDR1 SNHLY and CDR2 FYNNEI. Unmatched junction bases numbered 11, after V lost 8 bases and J lost 6 bases. The CDR3 loop spans 16 amino acids. In DNA, the CDR3 is TGTGCCAGCGATAAAGGGGGACTAGCGGGTGGCAATGAGCAGTTCTCC. Its protein product is CASDKGGLAGGNEQFS.

The chain has TRBV7-3 and TRBJ2-5; possibly TRBD2 for D (6 bases). V lost 2 bases and J 0 bases, leaving 10 bases between the germline ends. CDR3 length: 15 amino acids. Germline CDR1 SGHTA, CDR2 FQGTGA. The CDR3 DNA reads as TGTGCCAGCAGCTTAGGCGGGGCGGACCAAGAGACCCAGTACTTC. It yields the protein CASSLGGADQETQYF.

This clonotype was counted a few times. This rearrangement joins TRBV20-1 to TRBJ2-2; TRBD2 is a possible D gene (5 bases). V was trimmed by 4 bases and J by 6 bases, leaving 21 bases between them. CDR3 length equals 16 residues. Germline values: CDR1 DFQATT, CDR2 SNEGSKA (reference sequence). The CDR3 DNA is TGCAGTGCTACGCCCGGCCGAGGGAATCTTGCCGGGGAGCTGTTTTTT. Translated: CSATPGRGNLAGELFF.

This clonotype was detected ten times or more. The CDR3 bases are TGTGCCAGCACGAGGGGTCATAACAATCAGCCCCAGCATTTT. Amino acid sequence: CASTRGHNNQPQHF. The chain couples TRBV27 to TRBJ1-5; the D gene is possibly TRBD1 (5 bases). V lost 7 bases and J 3 bases, leaving 13 bases between the germline ends. Germline V CDR1 and CDR2: MNHEY, SMNVEV (reference sequence). This CDR3 spans 14 amino acids.

This clonotype was picked up many times. The chain combines TRBV29-1 with TRBJ1-1; no firm D call. The CDR3 is 12 amino acids. Germline CDR1 is SQVTM and CDR2 is ANQGSEA. The CDR3 DNA reads as TGCAAAACCGAGGGAGCGAACACTGAAGCTTTCTTT. Translating it yields CKTEGANTEAFF.

This clonotype was observed a handful of times. The chain combines TRBV20-1 with TRBJ2-3; a possible D gene is TRBD2 (6 bases). V lost 3 bases and J 2 bases, leaving 15 bases between the germline ends. CDR1 DFQATT and CDR2 SNEGSKA come from the germline V gene (reference sequence). The CDR3 extends over 15 amino acids. The CDR3, as DNA: TGCAGTGCTAGGCCATGGGGACTCGACACAGATACGCAGTATTTT. Translation: CSARPWGLDTDTQYF.

DNA of the CDR3: TGCGCCAGCAGCCTGGACGGCCAGAGGACTGAAGCTTTCTTT. The encoded protein is CASSLDGQRTEAFF. The chain uses TRBV5-1 and TRBJ1-1; no reliable D call. Germline CDR1 and CDR2: SGHRS and YFSETQ. CDR3 length: 14 residues. V was trimmed by 4 bases and J by 5 bases, leaving 15 bases between them.

The chain combines TRBV11-2 with TRBJ2-1; D perhaps matches TRBD1 (6 bases). The length of the CDR3 is 14 residues. Germline CDR1 and CDR2: SGHAT and FQNNGV. Trimming stripped 7 bases from V and 5 bases from J, with 15 bases between. This CDR3 is CASMDSVTHNEQFF. The CDR3 bases are TGTGCCAGCATGGACAGCGTGACTCACAATGAGCAGTTCTTC.

This clonotype was seen many times. The J gene is TRBJ2-6, the V gene TRBV11-3, with TRBD2 matching 7 bases. The V and J ends lost 8 bases and 2 bases, in that order; junction bases with no gene match: 3. Germline V gene data show CDR1 as SGHNT and CDR2 as YENEEA. The CDR3 has 14 amino acids. The CDR3 loop is CASGEGAGANVLTF. CDR3 nucleotides: TGTGCCAGCGGGGAGGGCGCTGGGGCCAACGTCCTGACTTTC.

This clonotype showed up just once. A junction end diverges from the germline sequence, so it may reflect a read error. This chain joins TRBV12-3 or TRBV12-4 and TRBJ2-5, with a weak D call TRBD2 (6 bases). The CDR3 covers 13 residues. The CDR3 loop is CSSSFSGEETQYF. The CDR3 DNA reads TGTTCCAGCAGCTTTAGCGGTGAAGAGACCCAGTACTTC.

In its sample, this clonotype was seen many times. The V call is TRBV30, the J call TRBJ2-7, with 12 bases aligning to TRBD1. Germline-derived CDR1 and CDR2 are GTSNPN and SVGIG (reference sequence). CDR3 length equals 12 residues. J was trimmed by 7 bases and V by 7 bases; bases with no gene match: 5. The CDR3 spells CASGQGAGEQYF. The CDR3 DNA is TGTGCCTCGGGACAGGGGGCGGGGGAGCAGTACTTC.

This clonotype was seen ten or more times. This rearrangement joins TRBV29-1 to TRBJ2-3, with D possibly being TRBD1 or TRBD2 (5 bases each). The CDR3 extends over 13 amino acids. CDR1 is SQVTM, CDR2 ANQGSEA, per germline. V was pared by 7 bases and J by 3 bases, with 14 bases between. The CDR3: CSADSGGTDTQYF. CDR3 nucleotides: TGCAGCGCCGACTCTGGGGGTACAGATACGCAGTATTTT.

In its sample, this clonotype was seen a few times. This rearrangement joins TRBV2 to TRBJ2-7; D is perhaps TRBD2 (5 bases). CDR1 and CDR2 (germline): SNHLY, FYNNEI. The CDR3 consists of 13 residues. V dropped 8 bases and J dropped 2 bases, with 13 bases sitting between them. The CDR3 spells CASGRDRPYEQYF. The CDR3 DNA reads as TGTGCCAGCGGCCGGGATCGACCCTACGAGCAGTACTTC.

This clonotype has only a few counts. This sequence joins TRBV6-5 and TRBJ1-5, with D possibly TRBD1 on 6 matching bases. Trimming cost V 5 bases and J 3 bases, with 23 bases left between them. The CDR3 has 18 amino acids. CDR1 and CDR2 from the germline V gene are MNHEY and SVGAGI. In DNA, the CDR3 is TGTGCCAGCAGTGAGTGGGGGCCGCGGGGATCGGACAATCAGCCCCAGCATTTT. It translates to CASSEWGPRGSDNQPQHF.

The chain uses TRBV29-1 and TRBJ1-1, with no clear D. The CDR3 contains 11 residues. Trimming stripped 4 bases from V and 0 bases from J, with 3 bases between. CDR1 is SQVTM, CDR2 ANQGSEA, per germline. The CDR3 bases are TGCAGCGTTGTGGTGAACACTGAAGCTTTCTTT. This sequence encodes CSVVVNTEAFF. Full variable domain (missing parts from reference TRBV29-1 and TRBJ1-1): SAVISQKPSRDICQRGTSLTIQCQVDSQVTMMFWYRQQPGQSLTLIATANQGSEATYESGFVIDKFPISRPNLTFSTLTVSNMSPEDSSIYLCSVVVNTEAFFGQGTRLTVV.

This clonotype was seen ten or more times. The chain uses TRBV29-1 and TRBJ2-1; D may be TRBD1 (6 bases). This CDR3 region has 13 residues. V was clipped by 5 bases and J by 0 bases, with 8 bases between them. CDR1 SQVTM and CDR2 ANQGSEA come from the germline V gene. The CDR3: CSVYRDSYNEQFF. The DNA for the CDR3 is TGCAGCGTTTACAGGGACTCCTACAATGAGCAGTTCTTC.

Details on this clonotype: This may be a read error, as it is one base from a much larger clone. The chain uses TRBV10-3 and TRBJ2-7; 8 nucleotides line up with TRBD2. The germline V gene has CDR1 ENHRY and CDR2 SYGVKD. The ends lost 8 bases at V and 2 bases at J; junction bases unmatched: 17. This CDR3 spans 17 amino acids. The CDR3 sequence: CAIAGTRGTTTTYEQYF. CDR3 sequence (DNA): TGTGCCATCGCCGGGACTAGGGGGACGACAACCACCTACGAGCAGTACTTC.

This clonotype came up many times. This sequence joins TRBV7-3 and TRBJ1-1, with D unresolved. Germline V gene lookup returns CDR1 SGHTA and CDR2 FQGTGA. The CDR3 is 13 amino acids. Deletions cut 3 bases from V and 5 bases from J, with 10 bases between. DNA for the CDR3: TGTGCCAGCAGCTTCGGTGCGGGAACTGAAGCTTTCTTT. It is translated as CASSFGAGTEAFF.

This clonotype was detected many times. The rearrangement joins TRBV11-2 to TRBJ2-7; D uncertain. The ends were cut back, 6 bases at V and 5 bases at J, with 11 bases in the middle. Germline V gene sequence: CDR1 SGHAT, CDR2 FQNNGV. There are 12 residues in the CDR3. CDR3 DNA: TGTGCCAGCAGTCAGTCGGACCACGAGCAGTACTTC. Amino acid sequence: CASSQSDHEQYF.